The 2 T cell receptor beta chains below all came from one sample that was sequenced in a study of shared clonotypes between healthy human individuals. This table comes from immunoSEQ multiplex PCR, and its TCRdb copy is limited to in-frame clones, with some not included. The sample consists of about 2,200,000 clones, 93% of them appearing once. The naive CD8 population came from CD45RO-negative cells selected for CCR7, without terminally differentiated effector memory CD45RA+ cells. The sequencing input was naive CD8+ T cells from PBMCs. These receptor sequences come from a man aged 18 to 29 in good health. Some clones in this sample may be carry-over from other donors' samples.

V usage is TRBV6-5 and J usage is TRBJ2-3; TRBD2 matches 9 bases. With 5 bases clipped from V and 4 bases from J, the junction kept 7 bases outside the gene matches. Germline CDR1 MNHEY, CDR2 SVGAGI. There are 15 residues in the CDR3. CDR3 nucleotide sequence: TGTGCCAGCAGTGGTAGCGGGAGAGGAGCAGATACGCAGTATTTT. Translating it yields CASSGSGRGADTQYF.

The chain employs TRBV19 and TRBJ2-1, with no clear D. The CDR3 is 15 residues long. With 3 bases removed from V and 5 bases from J, the gap between germline ends came to 14 bases. Germline CDR1 and CDR2: LNHDA and SQIVND (reference sequence). CDR3 amino acids: CASSILVEWNNEQFF. CDR3 bases: TGTGCCAGTAGTATTCTGGTAGAATGGAACAATGAGCAGTTCTTC. Full variable domain (remainder filled in from reference TRBV19 and TRBJ2-1): DGGITQSPKYLFRKEGQNVTLSCEQNLNHDAMYWYRQDPGQGLRLIYYSQIVNDFQKGDIAEGYSVSREKKESFPLTVTSAQKNPTAFYLCASSILVEWNNEQFFGPGTRLTVL.